This T cell receptor (beta chain) was captured by sequencing in a study of early T cells in non-severe SARS-CoV-2 infection. Overall study context: Investigators sequenced bulk RNA drawn from unsorted whole blood, and chains remained unpaired.

V lost 6 bases and J lost 0, with 9 bases in between. This CDR3 is 13 amino acids long. TCRdb reanalysed the 5' RACE reads using MiXCR and keeps one entry per CDR3 protein. The profile covers about 26,000 distinct CDR3 sequences, with 4% to 6% appearing a single time and approximately 3.8% taken by the ten largest. This clonotype appeared many times. This chain links TRBV12-3 or TRBV12-4 with TRBJ2-7, with D tentatively TRBD1 (5 bases). The receptor was derived from an adult who was a healthcare worker with PCR-confirmed SARS-CoV-2 infection or an uninfected control (not recorded which). The source material was whole blood. This CDR3 reads CASSPTDSYEQYF. The CDR3, as DNA: TGTGCCAGCAGCCCGACAGACTCCTACGAGCAGTACTTC.